Presented here are 27 T cell receptor beta chains from one specimen sequenced in a study of shared clonotypes between healthy human individuals. TCRdb's table, derived via immunoSEQ multiplex PCR, lists solely in-frame clones and lacks some. The table includes roughly 1,600,000 clones, about 98.5% detected once. Material for sequencing was naive CD4+ T cells sorted from blood. The subset was: CD45RA+ positively selected. The receptors shown here come from a man younger than 40 in good health.

The chain combines TRBV5-1 with TRBJ2-3; D tentatively reads TRBD1 or TRBD2 (5 bases each). In germline, CDR1 is SGHRS, CDR2 YFSETQ. The CDR3 runs 14 residues. Trimming took 1 base from V and 2 from J, leaving 8 bases between them. The CDR3 DNA reads as TGCGCCAGCAGCTTGAGTGGGACCACAGATACGCAGTATTTT. It encodes CASSLSGTTDTQYF.

The chain combines TRBV7-8 with TRBJ1-5; D gene unclear. Deletions cut 5 bases from V and 6 bases from J, with 14 bases between. The germline V gene has CDR1 SGHVS and CDR2 FQNEAQ. The CDR3 covers 14 residues. CDR3 nucleotides: TGTGCCAGCAGCCCGGTAGCTACGGGTCAGCCCCAGCATTTT. Translated: CASSPVATGQPQHF.

V is TRBV29-1 and J is TRBJ1-2; no clear D gene. Germline values: CDR1 SQVTM, CDR2 ANQGSEA. CDR3 length: 15 residues. Between the trimmed V and J ends, which lost 4 bases and 4 bases, there was a span of 19 bases. The CDR3 coding sequence is TGCAGCGTTGGAGCGAGCCAGGTGCCAGTCTATGGCTACACCTTC. This codes for CSVGASQVPVYGYTF.

A word on this clone: Other nucleotide sequences in the sample specify the same CDR3. This rearrangement joins TRBV6-5 to TRBJ2-1; D is unresolved. Germline CDR1 reads MNHEY; CDR2 reads SVGAGI. V lost 0 bases and J 7 bases, leaving 10 bases between the germline ends. The CDR3 sequence is 14 residues long. The DNA for the CDR3 is TGTGCCAGCAGTTACTCGCTGCTGGAAAATGAGCAGTTCTTC. Translation: CASSYSLLENEQFF.

The rearrangement joins TRBV11-2 to TRBJ2-7; D is unresolved. Germline CDR1 and CDR2: SGHAT and FQNNGV. The V and J ends lost 0 bases and 3 bases respectively, with 15 bases between them. There are 16 residues in the CDR3. The CDR3 nucleotides are TGTGCCAGCAGCTTAGACCCCCCTAAAGTAGGCTACGAGCAGTACTTC. Protein sequence: CASSLDPPKVGYEQYF. Full variable domain (rest looked up from reference TRBV11-2 and TRBJ2-7): EAGVAQSPRYKIIEKRQSVAFWCNPISGHATLYWYQQILGQGPKLLIQFQNNGVVDDSQLPKDRFSAERLKGVDSTLKIQPAKLEDSAVYLCASSLDPPKVGYEQYFGPGTRLTVT.

V is TRBV28 and J is TRBJ2-7, with 8 positions matching TRBD1. CDR3 length equals 16 residues. With V trimmed by 2 bases and J by 2 bases, 8 bases remained unmatched. CDR1 is MDHEN, CDR2 SYDVKM, per germline. CDR3 amino acids: CASSLQGAPLPYEQYF. CDR3 coding DNA: TGTGCCAGCAGTTTACAGGGGGCCCCACTCCCCTACGAGCAGTACTTC. Supplemented by reference TRBV28 and TRBJ2-7, the full variable domain reads DVKVTQSSRYLVKRTGEKVFLECVQDMDHENMFWYRQDPGLGLRLIYFSYDVKMKEKGDIPEGYSVSREKKERFSLILESASTNQTSMYLCASSLQGAPLPYEQYFGPGTRLTVT.

The count of this clone is one. The chain links TRBV5-1 to TRBJ2-7, with D perhaps matching TRBD1 or TRBD2 (6 bases each). CDR3 length: 15 residues. The ends were cut back, 5 bases at V and 5 bases at J, with 20 bases in the middle. In germline, CDR1 is SGHRS, CDR2 YFSETQ. CDR3 bases: TGCGCCAGCAGAATAGGGGGGACACAACTCGACGAGCAGTACTTC. Translating gives CASRIGGTQLDEQYF.

V usage is TRBV9 and J usage is TRBJ2-1, with 7 bases that match TRBD2. The germline V gene encodes CDR1 SGDLS and CDR2 YYNGEE. The J segment lost 6 bases and the V segment lost 4 bases, leaving 13 bases of the junction unmatched. The CDR3 covers 16 residues. The CDR3 region has the DNA TGTGCCAGCAGCCCCCGGGGGAGGGACCGCTTCAATGAGCAGTTCTTC. Protein product: CASSPRGRDRFNEQFF. The full variable domain, its missing parts supplied by reference TRBV9 and TRBJ2-1, is DSGVTQTPKHLITATGQRVTLRCSPRSGDLSVYWYQQSLDQGLQFLIQYYNGEERAKGNILERFSAQQFPDLHSELNLSSLELGDSALYFCASSPRGRDRFNEQFFGPGTRLTVL.

V usage is TRBV5-1 and J usage is TRBJ2-7; TRBD2 aligns across 10 bases. Germline CDR1 reads SGHRS; CDR2 reads YFSETQ. The CDR3 is made up of 15 amino acids. V gave up 4 bases and J gave up 2 bases; unmatched junction bases: 6. The CDR3, as DNA: TGCGCCAGCAGCCCCCCACTAGCGGGGCCCTACGAGCAGTACTTC. Translated, it gives CASSPPLAGPYEQYF.

The rearrangement uses TRBV7-8 and TRBJ1-2, with a tentative D call TRBD1 (5 bases). The CDR3 consists of 15 residues. V lost 1 base and J 2 bases, leaving 11 bases between the germline ends. Germline V CDR1 and CDR2: SGHVS, FQNEAQ. CDR3 sequence (DNA): TGTGCCAGCAGCTTAGTCCTTGGGGGGAACTATGGCTACACCTTC. Translated: CASSLVLGGNYGYTF.

The chain employs TRBV5-1 and TRBJ2-1, with no clear D. Germline V gives CDR1 SGHRS, CDR2 YFSETQ. This CDR3 spans 16 amino acids. The V end lost 0 bases, the J end lost 0 bases, and 10 bases lay between the germline ends. CDR3 nucleotide sequence: TGCGCCAGCAGCTTGGTTGCGCTTAGCTCCTACAATGAGCAGTTCTTC. Translated: CASSLVALSSYNEQFF.

This chain links TRBV23-1 with TRBJ2-5, with D tentatively TRBD2 (5 bases). TRBV23-1 is an open reading frame, and its role is uncertain. Trimming removed 6 bases from V and 5 bases from J, with 22 bases in between. This CDR3 has 16 amino acids. The CDR3 reads CASRRRLGSTRETQYF. DNA of the CDR3: TGCGCCAGCAGAAGGAGGCTGGGTTCCACGCGGGAGACCCAGTACTTC.

V and J are TRBV18 and TRBJ2-3; D is possibly TRBD1 or TRBD2 (6 bases each). Germline assignment: CDR1 KGHSH and CDR2 LQKENI. The length of the CDR3 is 15 residues. Trimming stripped 4 bases from V and 0 bases from J, with 11 bases between. The CDR3 sequence is CASSLQGTSTDTQYF. CDR3 nucleotide sequence: TGTGCCAGCTCACTTCAGGGGACTAGCACAGATACGCAGTATTTT.

J is TRBJ2-1 and V is TRBV6-6; D unclear. Germline assignment: CDR1 MNHNY and CDR2 SVGAGI (reference sequence). Trimming took off 5 bases at V and 2 bases at J, with 10 bases between the two ends. CDR3 length equals 14 residues. CDR3 nucleotide sequence: TGTGCCAGCAGTAGACCGGAAACCTACAATGAGCAGTTCTTC. Its protein product is CASSRPETYNEQFF.

The V call is TRBV7-2, the J call TRBJ2-1; D gene uncertain. CDR3 length equals 12 residues. Germline V lookup: CDR1 SGHTA, CDR2 FQGNSA. Trimming stripped 1 base from V and 3 bases from J, with 1 base between. Here the CDR3 DNA reads TGTGCCAGCAGCTTAGTCTACAATGAGCAGTTCTTC. As protein: CASSLVYNEQFF.

The chain joins TRBV19 to TRBJ1-5; unclear D gene. From germline, CDR1 is LNHDA and CDR2 SQIVND (reference sequence). The germline V and J ends were trimmed by 7 bases and 2 bases, with 9 bases remaining between them. This CDR3 has 13 residues. For the CDR3, the DNA is TGTGCCAGTACGCGCCGCCGCAATCAGCCCCAGCATTTT. Protein sequence: CASTRRRNQPQHF.

The chain is built from TRBV7-2 and TRBJ2-1; TRBD1 aligns across 8 bases. The trim removed 7 bases at V and 1 base at J, leaving 6 bases unmatched. The V gene's germline CDR1 is SGHTA and CDR2 FQGNSA. The CDR3 length is 15 residues. CDR3 amino acids: CASKGGQGSYNEQFF. The CDR3 DNA follows: TGTGCCAGCAAGGGCGGACAGGGATCCTACAATGAGCAGTTCTTC.

The rearrangement uses TRBV6-4 and TRBJ2-1, with D perhaps matching TRBD1 or TRBD2 (6 bases each). CDR1 and CDR2 (germline): MRHNA, SNTAGT. Trimming removed 4 bases from V and 4 bases from J, with 17 bases in between. The CDR3 sequence is 16 residues long. CDR3 amino acids: CASSALEGVSYNEQFF. The DNA for the CDR3 is TGTGCCAGCAGTGCTTTGGAGGGGGTCTCGTACAATGAGCAGTTCTTC.

V usage is TRBV19 and J usage is TRBJ2-7; D might be TRBD2 (6 bases). Trimming took 6 bases from V and 0 from J, leaving 15 bases between them. This CDR3 is 15 amino acids long. Germline CDR1 and CDR2: LNHDA and SQIVND (reference sequence). The CDR3 DNA reads TGTGCCAGTAGAGGCCCTTCGGGGGTCTCCTACGAGCAGTACTTC. Residues: CASRGPSGVSYEQYF.

The chain couples TRBV7-8 to TRBJ1-5; the match to TRBD1 covers 7 bases. The junction had 8 bases not matched to a gene; V was cut back by 5 bases and J by 4 bases. The CDR3 runs 15 residues. Germline V gene data show CDR1 as SGHVS and CDR2 as FQNEAQ. In DNA, the CDR3 is TGTGCCAGCAGCCTACGGGACAGAGAGAATCAGCCCCAGCATTTT. Amino acid sequence: CASSLRDRENQPQHF.

This clone was picked up one time. Here the CDR3 reads CASSPRQNYEQYF. The CDR3 coding sequence is TGCGCCAGCAGTCCCAGACAGAACTACGAGCAGTACTTC. The genes are TRBV10-1 and TRBJ2-7, with D tentatively TRBD1 (5 bases). The germline gives CDR1 WNHNN, CDR2 SYGVQD (reference sequence). CDR3 size: 13 residues. V lost 5 bases and J lost 3, with 11 bases in between.

This clone showed up just once. The V call is TRBV29-1, the J call TRBJ2-2; TRBD1 might be the D (6 bases). The CDR3 covers 13 residues. The ends were cut back, 4 bases at V and 1 base at J, with 7 bases in the middle. Germline V gene data show CDR1 as SQVTM and CDR2 as ANQGSEA. The CDR3 DNA reads as TGCAGCGTTGGCAGGGGGAACACCGGGGAGCTGTTTTTT. It translates to CSVGRGNTGELFF.

This clone was seen just once. The gene calls are TRBV11-2 and TRBJ2-7, with 9 bases aligning to TRBD1. J lost 2 bases, V lost 5 bases, and 4 bases had no gene match. This CDR3 region has 14 residues. Germline assignment: CDR1 SGHAT and CDR2 FQNNGV. The CDR3 DNA sequence: TGTGCCAGCAGCCGTACAGGGGGCGCCTACGAGCAGTACTTC. It is translated as CASSRTGGAYEQYF.

The J gene is TRBJ1-3, the V gene TRBV28; D might be TRBD1 (5 bases). This CDR3 spans 16 amino acids. V gave up 2 bases and J gave up 0 bases, with 11 bases separating them. The germline V gene has CDR1 MDHEN and CDR2 SYDVKM. CDR3: CASSLGAALSGNTIYF. Here the CDR3 DNA reads TGTGCCAGCAGTTTAGGGGCAGCGCTCTCTGGAAACACCATATATTTT. Filled out from reference TRBV28 and TRBJ1-3, the complete variable domain reads DVKVTQSSRYLVKRTGEKVFLECVQDMDHENMFWYRQDPGLGLRLIYFSYDVKMKEKGDIPEGYSVSREKKERFSLILESASTNQTSMYLCASSLGAALSGNTIYFGEGSWLTVV.

Worth noting for this clone: Other DNA variants within this sample encode the same CDR3. J is TRBJ2-5 and V is TRBV18; 9 nucleotides align to TRBD2. The J segment lost 4 bases and the V segment lost 1 base, leaving 1 base of the junction unmatched. CDR1 and CDR2 (germline): KGHSH, LQKENI. The CDR3 has 14 amino acids. DNA for the CDR3: TGTGCCAGCTCACCACTAGCGGGAGTAGAGACCCAGTACTTC. It encodes CASSPLAGVETQYF.

This chain joins TRBV11-3 and TRBJ2-1; the match to TRBD2 covers 10 bases. This CDR3 comprises 16 residues. The germline V gene has CDR1 SGHNT and CDR2 YENEEA. V was clipped by 0 bases and J by 7 bases; unmatched bases: 6. CDR3 nucleotides: TGTGCCAGCAGCTTAGAACCTAGCGGGAGCGGGAATGAGCAGTTCTTC. The encoded protein is CASSLEPSGSGNEQFF.

The chain links TRBV11-3 to TRBJ2-1, with 7 positions matching TRBD2. The V and J ends lost 6 bases and 0 bases, in that order; junction bases with no gene match: 8. From germline, CDR1 is SGHNT and CDR2 YENEEA. This CDR3 region has 16 residues. In DNA, the CDR3 is TGTGCCAGCAGACTAGCGTCTGGAAGCTCCTACAATGAGCAGTTCTTC. The encoded protein is CASRLASGSSYNEQFF.